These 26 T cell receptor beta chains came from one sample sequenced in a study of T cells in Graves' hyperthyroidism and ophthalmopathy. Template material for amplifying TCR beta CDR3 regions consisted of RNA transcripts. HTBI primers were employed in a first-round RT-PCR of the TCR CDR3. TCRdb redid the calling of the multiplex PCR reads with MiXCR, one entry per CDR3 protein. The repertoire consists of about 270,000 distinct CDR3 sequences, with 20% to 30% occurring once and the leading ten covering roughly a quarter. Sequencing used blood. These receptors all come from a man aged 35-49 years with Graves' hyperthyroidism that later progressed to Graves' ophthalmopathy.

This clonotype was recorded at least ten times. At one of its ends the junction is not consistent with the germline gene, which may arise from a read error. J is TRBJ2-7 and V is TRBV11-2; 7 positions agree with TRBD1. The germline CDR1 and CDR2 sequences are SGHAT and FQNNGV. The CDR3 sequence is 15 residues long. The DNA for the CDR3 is TGTGCCAGCAGCCCCTCCGGGACAGAATCCTTCGAGCAGTACTTC. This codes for CASSPSGTESFEQYF.

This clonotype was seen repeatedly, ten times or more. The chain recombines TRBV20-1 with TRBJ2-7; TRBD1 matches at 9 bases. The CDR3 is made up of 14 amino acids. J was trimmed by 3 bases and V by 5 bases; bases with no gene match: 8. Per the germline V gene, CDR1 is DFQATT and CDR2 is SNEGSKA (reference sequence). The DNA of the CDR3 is TGCAGTGCTTTTTCCGGGACAGGGTACTACGAGCAGTACTTC. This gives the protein CSAFSGTGYYEQYF.

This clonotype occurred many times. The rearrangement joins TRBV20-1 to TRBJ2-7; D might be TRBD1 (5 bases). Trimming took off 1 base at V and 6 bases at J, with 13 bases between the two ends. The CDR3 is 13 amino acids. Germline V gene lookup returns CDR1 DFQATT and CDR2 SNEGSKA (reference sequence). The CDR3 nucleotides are TGCAGTGCTAGAGTAGGGGATCCGGCCGAGCAGTACTTC. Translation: CSARVGDPAEQYF.

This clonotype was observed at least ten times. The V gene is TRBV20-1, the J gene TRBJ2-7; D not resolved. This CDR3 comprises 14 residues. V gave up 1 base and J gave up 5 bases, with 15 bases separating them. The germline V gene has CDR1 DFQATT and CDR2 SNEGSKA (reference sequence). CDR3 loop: CSARGRSSLDEQYF. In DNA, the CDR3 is TGCAGTGCTAGAGGACGGTCTAGTCTAGACGAGCAGTACTTC.

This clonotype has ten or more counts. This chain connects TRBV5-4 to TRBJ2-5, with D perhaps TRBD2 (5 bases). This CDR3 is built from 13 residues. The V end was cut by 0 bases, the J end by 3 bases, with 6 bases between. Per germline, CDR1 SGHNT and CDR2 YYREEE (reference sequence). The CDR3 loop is CASSLELEETQYF. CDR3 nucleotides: TGTGCCAGCAGCTTGGAACTAGAAGAGACCCAGTACTTC.

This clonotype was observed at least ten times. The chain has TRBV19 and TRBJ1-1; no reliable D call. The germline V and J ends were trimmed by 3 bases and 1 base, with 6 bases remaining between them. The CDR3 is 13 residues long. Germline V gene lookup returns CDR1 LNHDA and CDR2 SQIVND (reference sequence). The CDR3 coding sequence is TGTGCCAGTAGTATGGTAAAGAACACTGAAGCTTTCTTT. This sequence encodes CASSMVKNTEAFF.

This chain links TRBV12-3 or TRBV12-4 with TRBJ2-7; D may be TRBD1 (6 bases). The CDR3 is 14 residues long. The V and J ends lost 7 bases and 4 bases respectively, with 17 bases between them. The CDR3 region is CASTPWYRAYEQYF. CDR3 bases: TGTGCCAGCACCCCGTGGTACAGGGCTTACGAGCAGTACTTC.

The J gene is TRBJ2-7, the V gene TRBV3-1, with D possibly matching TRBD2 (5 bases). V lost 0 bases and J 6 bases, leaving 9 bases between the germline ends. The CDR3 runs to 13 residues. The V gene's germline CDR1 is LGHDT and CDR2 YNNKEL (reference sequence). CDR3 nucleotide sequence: TGTGCCAGCAGCCAAGACCGGGGATCCGAGCAGTACTTC. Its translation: CASSQDRGSEQYF.

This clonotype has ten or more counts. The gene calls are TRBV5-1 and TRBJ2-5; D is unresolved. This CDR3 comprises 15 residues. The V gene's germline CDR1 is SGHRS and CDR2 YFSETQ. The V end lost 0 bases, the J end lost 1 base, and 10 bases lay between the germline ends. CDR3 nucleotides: TGCGCCAGCAGCTTGGTTTTGGGGTCCCAAGAGACCCAGTACTTC. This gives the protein CASSLVLGSQETQYF.

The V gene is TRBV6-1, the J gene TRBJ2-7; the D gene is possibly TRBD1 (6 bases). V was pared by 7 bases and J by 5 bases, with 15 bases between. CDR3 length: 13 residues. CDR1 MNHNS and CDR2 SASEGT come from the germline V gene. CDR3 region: CASISAGGHEQYF. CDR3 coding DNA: TGTGCCAGCATCTCGGCTGGGGGCCACGAGCAGTACTTC.

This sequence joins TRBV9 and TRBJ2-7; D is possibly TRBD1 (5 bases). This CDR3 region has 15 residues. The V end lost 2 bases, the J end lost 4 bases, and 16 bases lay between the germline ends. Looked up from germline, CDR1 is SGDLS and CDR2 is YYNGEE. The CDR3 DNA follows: TGTGCCAGCAGCGTCGATACAGGCTACGGATACGAGCAGTACTTC. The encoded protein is CASSVDTGYGYEQYF.

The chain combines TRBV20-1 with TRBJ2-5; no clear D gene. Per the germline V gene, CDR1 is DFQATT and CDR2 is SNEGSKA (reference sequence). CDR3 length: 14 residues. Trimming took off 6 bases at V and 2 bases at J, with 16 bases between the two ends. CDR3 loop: CSALELAEQETQYF. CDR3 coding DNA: TGCAGTGCCCTAGAGCTTGCGGAGCAAGAGACCCAGTACTTC.

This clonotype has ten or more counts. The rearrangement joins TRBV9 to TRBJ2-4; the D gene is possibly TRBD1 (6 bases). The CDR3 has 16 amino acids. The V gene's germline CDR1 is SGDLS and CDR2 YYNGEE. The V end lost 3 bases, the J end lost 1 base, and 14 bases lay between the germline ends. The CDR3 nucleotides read TGTGCCAGCAGCGCCGAGGGGGTGGGTGCCAAAAACATTCAGTACTTC. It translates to CASSAEGVGAKNIQYF.

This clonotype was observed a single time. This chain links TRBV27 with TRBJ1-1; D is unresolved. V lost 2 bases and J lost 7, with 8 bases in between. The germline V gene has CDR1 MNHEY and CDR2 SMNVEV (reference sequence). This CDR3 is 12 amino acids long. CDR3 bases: TGTGCCAGCAGTTTAGAAGGCCATGAAGCTTTCTTT. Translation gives CASSLEGHEAFF.

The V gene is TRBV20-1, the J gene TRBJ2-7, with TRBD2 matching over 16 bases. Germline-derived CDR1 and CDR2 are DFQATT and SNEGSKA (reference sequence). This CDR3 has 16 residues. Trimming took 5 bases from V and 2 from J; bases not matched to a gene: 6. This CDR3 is CSAPGTSGREPYEQYF. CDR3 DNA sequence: TGCAGTGCTCCCGGGACTAGCGGGAGGGAACCCTACGAGCAGTACTTC.

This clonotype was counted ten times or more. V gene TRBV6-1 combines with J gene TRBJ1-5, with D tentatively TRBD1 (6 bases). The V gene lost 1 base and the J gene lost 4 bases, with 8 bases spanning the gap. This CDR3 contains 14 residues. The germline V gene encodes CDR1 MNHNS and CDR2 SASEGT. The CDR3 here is CASSEGQENQPQHF. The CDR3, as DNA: TGTGCCAGCAGTGAAGGACAGGAGAATCAGCCCCAGCATTTT.

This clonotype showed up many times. The CDR3, as DNA: TGTGCCAGCAGCTTAGCGAGCTCGGTCGAGCAGTACTTC. Residues: CASSLASSVEQYF. The J gene is TRBJ2-7, the V gene TRBV11-2; D remains unclear. The CDR3 loop spans 13 amino acids. Germline V gives CDR1 SGHAT, CDR2 FQNNGV. Trimming pared 1 base from V and 6 bases from J, leaving 10 bases between.

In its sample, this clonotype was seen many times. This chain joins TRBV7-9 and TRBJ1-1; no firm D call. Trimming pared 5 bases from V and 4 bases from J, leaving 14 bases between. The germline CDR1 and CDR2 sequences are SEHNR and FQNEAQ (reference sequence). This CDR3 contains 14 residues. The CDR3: CASSLTAEGTEAFF. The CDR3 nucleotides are TGTGCCAGCAGCCTAACGGCTGAGGGCACTGAAGCTTTCTTT.

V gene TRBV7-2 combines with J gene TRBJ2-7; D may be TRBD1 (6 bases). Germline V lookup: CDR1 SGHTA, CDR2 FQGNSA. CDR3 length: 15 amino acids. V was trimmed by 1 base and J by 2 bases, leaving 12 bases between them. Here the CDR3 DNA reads TGTGCCAGCAGCTTAGGGCCAGGGGCAGCCTACGAGCAGTACTTC. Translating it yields CASSLGPGAAYEQYF.

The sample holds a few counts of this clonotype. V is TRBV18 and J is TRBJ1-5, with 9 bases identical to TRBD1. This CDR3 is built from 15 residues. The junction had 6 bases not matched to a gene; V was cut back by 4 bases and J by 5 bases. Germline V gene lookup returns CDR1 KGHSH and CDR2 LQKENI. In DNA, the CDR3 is TGTGCCAGCTCACTTACAGGGGGCGATGATCAGCCCCAGCATTTT. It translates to CASSLTGGDDQPQHF.

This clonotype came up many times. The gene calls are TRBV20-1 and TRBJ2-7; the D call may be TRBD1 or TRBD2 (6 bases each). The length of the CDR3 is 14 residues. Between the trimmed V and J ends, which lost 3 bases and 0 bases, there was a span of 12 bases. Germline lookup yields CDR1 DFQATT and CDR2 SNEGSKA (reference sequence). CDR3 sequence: CSASKGGFSYEQYF. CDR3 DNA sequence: TGCAGTGCTAGTAAGGGGGGCTTCTCCTACGAGCAGTACTTC.

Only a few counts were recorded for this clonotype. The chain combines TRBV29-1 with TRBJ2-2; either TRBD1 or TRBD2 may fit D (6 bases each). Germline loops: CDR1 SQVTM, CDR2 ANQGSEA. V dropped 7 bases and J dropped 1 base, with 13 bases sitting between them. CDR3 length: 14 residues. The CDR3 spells CSARRGVNTGELFF. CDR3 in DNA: TGCAGCGCCCGTAGGGGGGTGAACACCGGGGAGCTGTTTTTT.

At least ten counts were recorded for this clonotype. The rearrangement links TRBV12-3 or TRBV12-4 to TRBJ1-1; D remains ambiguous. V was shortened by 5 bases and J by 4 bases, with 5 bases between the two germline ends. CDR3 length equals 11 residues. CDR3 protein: CASSQSTEAFF. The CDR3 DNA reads TGTGCCAGCAGTCAATCCACTGAAGCTTTCTTT.

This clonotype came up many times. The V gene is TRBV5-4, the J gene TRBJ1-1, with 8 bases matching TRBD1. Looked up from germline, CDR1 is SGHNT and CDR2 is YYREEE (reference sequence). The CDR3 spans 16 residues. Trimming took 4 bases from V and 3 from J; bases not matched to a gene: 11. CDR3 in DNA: TGTGCCAGCAGCCCGACCAGGGGGCTGCGAGACACTGAAGCTTTCTTT. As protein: CASSPTRGLRDTEAFF.

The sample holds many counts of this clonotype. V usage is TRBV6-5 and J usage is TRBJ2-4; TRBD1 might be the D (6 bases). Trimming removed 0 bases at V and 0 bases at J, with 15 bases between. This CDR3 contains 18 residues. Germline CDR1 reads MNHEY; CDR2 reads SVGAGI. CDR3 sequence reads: CASSYSAGDTLAKNIQYF. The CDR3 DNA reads TGTGCCAGCAGTTACTCCGCCGGGGACACTCTAGCCAAAAACATTCAGTACTTC.

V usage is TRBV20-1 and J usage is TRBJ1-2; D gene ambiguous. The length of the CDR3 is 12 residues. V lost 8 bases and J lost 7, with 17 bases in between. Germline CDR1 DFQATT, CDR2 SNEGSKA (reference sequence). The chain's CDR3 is CSSPGHATGYTF. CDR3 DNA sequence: TGCAGTTCTCCGGGCCATGCCACTGGCTACACCTTC.